The following is a T cell receptor (beta chain) sequence with its context. Seattle-derived patients entered the study during active infection and were followed longitudinally. The sample originates from a study of blood T cell repertoires in COVID-19. Study in general: Some COVID-19 samples were acute and others convalescent; all came from the United States, Italy and Spain. Sources were T cells, B-cell-depleted T cells, or PBMCs; the material itself was cDNA or gDNA.

This table comes from immunoSEQ multiplex PCR, and its TCRdb copy is limited to in-frame clones, with some not included. Here the sample spans fewer than 450,000 clones, approximately 87% being singletons. The sequenced sample consisted of peripheral blood. The receptor was derived from a woman in her 50s with COVID-19, enrolled during active disease.

The CDR3 region has the DNA TGTGCCACCAGCACCCGACAGGGACGCACAGATACGCAGTATTTT. Amino acid sequence: CATSTRQGRTDTQYF. J is TRBJ2-3 and V is TRBV15; 7 bases align to TRBD1. The length of the CDR3 is 15 residues. Germline assignment: CDR1 LNHNV and CDR2 YYDKDF (reference sequence). Losses at the gene ends were 4 bases for V and 1 base for J; bases not matched to a gene: 5. Full variable domain (outside the CDR3, taken from reference TRBV15 and TRBJ2-3): DAMVIQNPRYQVTQFGKPVTLSCSQTLNHNVMYWYQQKSSQAPKLLFHYYDKDFNNEADTPDNFQSRRPNTSFCFLDIRSPGLGDTAMYLCATSTRQGRTDTQYFGPGTRLTVL.